These 22 T cell receptor beta chains originate from one sample sequenced in a study of shared clonotypes between healthy human individuals. Sequenced by immunoSEQ multiplex PCR; TCRdb stores in-frame clones only, minus some. The repertoire includes 400,000 to 600,000 clones, about 85% of them detected once, and 13% sits in the top ten. Sample: PBMCs. These receptors were taken from a middle-aged woman in good health. Some clones in this sample may be carry-over from other donors' samples.

This clone was seen more than once but under ten times. This sequence joins TRBV18 and TRBJ2-7, with D uncertain. Deletions cut 3 bases from V and 13 bases from J, with 22 bases between. This CDR3 has 14 amino acids. Germline CDR1 is KGHSH and CDR2 is LQKENI. The CDR3 nucleotides read TGTGCCAGCTCACCTCTAGACCAGGCCTCCCGGGTATACTTC. Protein sequence: CASSPLDQASRVYF.

The chain employs TRBV19 and TRBJ2-1, with 7 bases identical to TRBD2. J gave up 5 bases and V 4 bases, and 5 bases lay outside the gene matches. The CDR3 has 14 amino acids. The germline V gene has CDR1 LNHDA and CDR2 SQIVND (reference sequence). DNA of the CDR3: TGTGCCAGTAGTACCCGGGGGGATAACAATGAGCAGTTCTTC. Its protein is CASSTRGDNNEQFF.

V usage is TRBV7-9 and J usage is TRBJ2-2; 13 nucleotides line up with TRBD2. CDR1 and CDR2 (germline): SEHNR, FQNEAQ (reference sequence). The V gene end was trimmed by 3 bases and the J gene end by 8 bases; junction bases not matched to a gene: 6. CDR3 size: 16 residues. CDR3 sequence: CASSFTSGRASGELFF. DNA for the CDR3: TGTGCCAGCAGCTTTACTAGCGGGAGGGCTTCGGGGGAGCTGTTTTTT.

V usage is TRBV11-1 and J usage is TRBJ1-1; tentatively, D is TRBD1 (5 bases). CDR1 SGHAT and CDR2 FQDESV come from the germline V gene (reference sequence). This CDR3 is built from 14 residues. The V end was cut by 3 bases, the J end by 2 bases, with 10 bases between. CDR3 DNA: TGTGCCAGCAGCTTGCTGACAGTTAACACTGAAGCTTTCTTT. It is translated as CASSLLTVNTEAFF.

The J gene is TRBJ2-5, the V gene TRBV28; TRBD2 aligns across 11 bases. Germline-derived CDR1 and CDR2 are MDHEN and SYDVKM. The CDR3 is 16 amino acids. The V segment lost 4 bases and the J segment 2 bases; nucleotides outside the gene matches: 6. In nucleotides, the CDR3 is TGTGCCAGCAGTTATTTAGCGGGGGGGGAACAAGAGACCCAGTACTTC. Residues: CASSYLAGGEQETQYF.

The genes are TRBV28 and TRBJ2-7; no definite D call. The V gene's germline CDR1 is MDHEN and CDR2 SYDVKM. The CDR3 loop spans 10 amino acids. The ends were cut back, 6 bases at V and 3 bases at J, with 3 bases in the middle. This chain's CDR3 is CASSNYEQYF. In DNA, the CDR3 is TGTGCCAGCAGCAACTACGAGCAGTACTTC.

A word on this clone: This is likely an artifact of a read error, given a far larger clone one base away. As the CDR3 is not closed by the conserved phenylalanine or tryptophan, this likely results from a read error. The genes are TRBV30 and TRBJ1-1; maybe TRBD1 (5 bases). Germline V CDR1 and CDR2: GTSNPN, SVGIG (reference sequence). The CDR3 totals 11 residues. Trimming removed 3 bases from V and 5 bases from J, with 7 bases in between. Here the CDR3 reads CAWRDMTEAFL. The CDR3 nucleotides are TGTGCCTGGAGGGACATGACTGAAGCTTTCCTT.

Comments on this clone: A single base is all that separates this from a far larger clone, so a read error is likely. Other DNA sequences from this sample encode an identical CDR3 as well. In DNA, the CDR3 is TGTGCCAGCAGCCCCAGGGGGGGCAGCCAGTACACTGAAGCTTTCTTC. Translating gives CASSPRGGSQYTEAFF. V and J are TRBV7-9 and TRBJ1-1; 7 nucleotides match TRBD1. The CDR3 runs 16 residues. Germline values: CDR1 SEHNR, CDR2 FQNEAQ (reference sequence).

V is TRBV21-1 and J is TRBJ1-2; the D segment call TRBD1 is taken from the table without a DNA check. TRBV21-1 is designated a pseudogene. CDR3 length: 17 amino acids. Here the CDR3 DNA reads TGTGCCAGCAGCAAATTGACGACAGGCTATGTGAAGTATGGCTACACCTTC. Its translation is CASSKLTTGYVKYGYTF.

The V gene is TRBV7-2, the J gene TRBJ2-3; 8 nucleotides agree with TRBD1. The CDR3 is 14 residues long. Germline V lookup: CDR1 SGHTA, CDR2 FQGNSA. Trimming removed 5 bases from V and 4 bases from J; junction bases left unmatched: 5. The CDR3 protein is CASSGKTGADTQYF. CDR3 DNA sequence: TGTGCCAGCAGCGGCAAGACAGGGGCAGATACGCAGTATTTT.

The chain is built from TRBV18 and TRBJ2-5; TRBD1 matches 7 bases. This CDR3 contains 16 residues. Trimming took 0 bases from V and 4 from J; bases not matched to a gene: 8. CDR1 KGHSH and CDR2 LQKENI come from the germline V gene. CDR3 DNA sequence: TGTGCCAGCTCACCACCGACAGGGCACGAGGTAGAGACCCAGTACTTC. Residues: CASSPPTGHEVETQYF.

This chain links TRBV7-2 with TRBJ2-7; 7 nucleotides agree with TRBD2. Germline CDR1 reads SGHTA; CDR2 reads FQGNSA. The V segment lost 7 bases and the J segment 5 bases; nucleotides outside the gene matches: 11. The CDR3 has 14 amino acids. The CDR3 loop reads CASTKRTSVNEQYF. DNA for the CDR3: TGTGCCAGCACAAAACGGACTAGTGTTAACGAGCAGTACTTC.

Concerning this clone: The same CDR3 also results from other DNA sequences found in this sample. The chain links TRBV28 to TRBJ2-7; D possibly matches TRBD1 or TRBD2 (5 bases each). From germline, CDR1 is MDHEN and CDR2 SYDVKM. Trimming took 2 bases from V and 1 from J, leaving 6 bases between them. CDR3 length: 13 amino acids. The CDR3, as DNA: TGTGCCAGCAGTTTAGAGGGGTCCTACGAGCAGTACTTC. Translated, it gives CASSLEGSYEQYF.

The V and J genes are TRBV4-1 and TRBJ2-3, with 13 bases lining up with TRBD2. This CDR3 is 17 amino acids long. Per germline, CDR1 MGHRA and CDR2 YSYEKL. The trim removed 2 bases at V and 5 bases at J, leaving 7 bases unmatched. Written as DNA, the CDR3 is TGCGCCAGCAGCCAACCCTCCGGACTAGCGGGAGAAGATACGCAGTATTTT. Protein: CASSQPSGLAGEDTQYF.

The chain is built from TRBV6-1 and TRBJ2-7; maybe TRBD2 (6 bases). Germline V gives CDR1 MNHNS, CDR2 SASEGT. V was shortened by 6 bases and J by 2 bases, with 17 bases between the two germline ends. There are 15 residues in the CDR3. The CDR3 DNA is TGTGCCAGCAGAACACCCTTCGCGGGACCCTACGAGCAGTACTTC. It encodes CASRTPFAGPYEQYF.

The CDR3 nucleotides are TGTGCCTGGCAGGGTGTCCTAAACACCGGGGAGCTGTTTTTT. Translated, it gives CAWQGVLNTGELFF. The rearrangement links TRBV30 to TRBJ2-2; tentative D call: TRBD1 (5 bases). Trimming left V 5 bases short and J 2 bases short, with 12 bases between. The CDR3 has 14 amino acids. Germline V gene sequence: CDR1 GTSNPN, CDR2 SVGIG (reference sequence).

V usage is TRBV28 and J usage is TRBJ2-7; 7 bases fit TRBD1. After removal of 6 bases from V and 3 bases from J, the junction contained 5 bases not matched to a gene. Germline V lookup: CDR1 MDHEN, CDR2 SYDVKM. CDR3 length: 13 residues. The DNA for the CDR3 is TGTGCCAGCAGGATGACAGGGTTCTACGAGCAGTACTTC. It codes for CASRMTGFYEQYF.

The J gene is TRBJ2-7, the V gene TRBV18; 10 bases are shared with TRBD1. The CDR3 spans 15 residues. In germline, CDR1 is KGHSH, CDR2 LQKENI. The V gene end was trimmed by 5 bases and the J gene end by 5 bases; junction bases not matched to a gene: 9. The CDR3 spells CASSAGTGVVHEQYF. The CDR3 nucleotides are TGTGCCAGCTCAGCCGGGACAGGGGTCGTCCACGAGCAGTACTTC.

This chain joins TRBV7-8 and TRBJ1-4, with D unresolved. Per the germline V gene, CDR1 is SGHVS and CDR2 is FQNEAQ. V lost 5 bases to trimming and J lost 2 bases, with 15 bases between them. The CDR3 extends over 16 amino acids. CDR3 in DNA: TGTGCCAGCAGCCATAGGAGCCGTCTTACTAATGAAAAACTGTTTTTT. Its translation is CASSHRSRLTNEKLFF.

V and J are TRBV18 and TRBJ2-1; D remains unclear. Germline values: CDR1 KGHSH, CDR2 LQKENI. V lost 4 bases and J 9 bases, leaving 16 bases between the germline ends. The CDR3 has 14 residues. As DNA, the CDR3 is TGTGCCAGCTCACTGAGCCATACGACGCTTGAGCAGTTCTTC. Translated: CASSLSHTTLEQFF.

The chain joins TRBV2 to TRBJ1-1; 8 bases line up with TRBD1. This CDR3 is 13 amino acids long. The J segment lost 5 bases and the V segment lost 7 bases, leaving 6 bases of the junction unmatched. Germline CDR1 is SNHLY and CDR2 is FYNNEI. In nucleotides, the CDR3 is TGTGCCAGCACCAAGACAGGGGAGACTGAAGCTTTCTTT. This encodes CASTKTGETEAFF.

The chain joins TRBV7-2 to TRBJ2-3; D gene uncertain. The V end lost 2 bases, the J end lost 2 bases, and 5 bases lay between the germline ends. CDR1 SGHTA and CDR2 FQGNSA come from the germline V gene. The CDR3 extends over 13 amino acids. CDR3 amino acids: CASSLMTTDTQYF. The CDR3 region has the DNA TGTGCCAGCAGCTTAATGACCACAGATACGCAGTATTTT. The full variable domain, its missing parts supplied by reference TRBV7-2 and TRBJ2-3, is GAGVSQSPSNKVTEKGKDVELRCDPISGHTALYWYRQSLGQGLEFLIYFQGNSAPDKSGLPSDRFSAERTGGSVSTLTIQRTQQEDSAVYLCASSLMTTDTQYFGPGTRLTVL.